Shown below are 29 T cell receptor beta chains from a single sample sequenced in a study of blood T cell repertoires in COVID-19. The assay was immunoSEQ multiplex PCR, and TCRdb's table has in-frame clones only and misses some. Here the sample spans around 390,000 clones, around nine tenths being singletons. Sequenced input: PBMCs or T cells enriched from blood (not recorded which). The receptors were sampled from a woman aged 45 to 65 who had recovered from COVID-19.

This clone was seen a single time. In nucleotides, the CDR3 is TGTGCCATCAGTCCTGTCGGGACTAGCCTCGGCGATGAGCAGTTCTTC. Translated: CAISPVGTSLGDEQFF. The chain links TRBV10-3 to TRBJ2-1; 9 positions agree with TRBD2. CDR3 length: 16 residues. The V segment lost 5 bases and the J segment 8 bases; nucleotides outside the gene matches: 13. Per germline, CDR1 ENHRY and CDR2 SYGVKD.

The V and J genes are TRBV5-5 and TRBJ1-2, with TRBD1 matching over 7 bases. The CDR3 has 13 amino acids. Trimming at V came to 4 bases and at J to 12 bases, leaving 12 bases not matched to a gene. The germline gives CDR1 SGHKS, CDR2 YYEKEE (reference sequence). In nucleotides, the CDR3 is TGTGCCAGCAGCCAAGGGACAGCGCGTCCGGACACCTTC. Translated: CASSQGTARPDTF.

CDR3 DNA sequence: TGTGCCAGCTCACCTCCCATGTACAATGAGCAGTTCTTC. The encoded protein is CASSPPMYNEQFF. The chain is built from TRBV18 and TRBJ2-1; D unresolved. CDR1 and CDR2 from the germline V gene are KGHSH and LQKENI. The V and J ends lost 3 bases and 4 bases respectively, with 7 bases between them. This CDR3 has 13 amino acids.

J is TRBJ1-5 and V is TRBV16; D gene ambiguous. This CDR3 contains 12 residues. The V gene's germline CDR1 is KGHSY and CDR2 FQNENV. The V end lost 0 bases, the J end lost 12 bases, and 9 bases lay between the germline ends. In nucleotides, the CDR3 is TGTGCCAGCAGCCAATCGGGGAGGCTCCAGCATTTT. Residues: CASSQSGRLQHF.

The gene calls are TRBV10-3 and TRBJ1-3, with unresolved D. Per germline, CDR1 ENHRY and CDR2 SYGVKD. With 8 bases removed from V and 4 bases from J, the gap between germline ends came to 15 bases. The CDR3 is 14 amino acids. CDR3 sequence reads: CAIGGVSSGNTIYF. Here the CDR3 DNA reads TGTGCCATCGGTGGAGTTTCTTCCGGAAACACCATATATTTT.

The chain combines TRBV24-1 with TRBJ1-2; D might be TRBD1 (5 bases). Between the trimmed V and J ends, which lost 5 bases and 8 bases, there was a span of 14 bases. The germline gives CDR1 KGHDR, CDR2 SFDVKD. The CDR3 extends over 13 amino acids. The CDR3 DNA follows: TGTGCCACCAGTGGTCAGGGTAAGCGCGGCTACACCTTC. Its translation: CATSGQGKRGYTF.

The chain has TRBV5-1 and TRBJ2-7, with a weak D call TRBD1 (5 bases). The CDR3 is 15 residues long. Germline V gives CDR1 SGHRS, CDR2 YFSETQ. Trimming pared 1 base from V and 4 bases from J, leaving 15 bases between. CDR3 loop: CASSLFTGEAYEQYF. The CDR3 coding sequence is TGCGCCAGCAGCTTGTTCACAGGAGAGGCATACGAGCAGTACTTC.

V and J are TRBV19 and TRBJ2-7; weak D call: TRBD1 (6 bases). The CDR3 has 13 amino acids. Germline-derived CDR1 and CDR2 are LNHDA and SQIVND (reference sequence). V dropped 3 bases and J dropped 7 bases, with 13 bases sitting between them. As DNA, the CDR3 is TGTGCCAGTAGTATCCGCAGGGGCGGAGAGCAGTACTTC. Encoded protein: CASSIRRGGEQYF.

This sequence joins TRBV30 and TRBJ1-1, with TRBD1 identical over 11 bases. The CDR3 is made up of 12 amino acids. CDR1 is GTSNPN and CDR2 is SVGIG in the germline V gene (reference sequence). V was pared by 2 bases and J by 10 bases, with 3 bases of the junction left unmatched. The DNA of the CDR3 is TGTGCCTGGAGTCTAGGGACAGGGGGAGCTTTCTTT. Translation: CAWSLGTGGAFF.

The chain joins TRBV28 to TRBJ2-3, with unresolved D. The germline V and J ends were trimmed by 5 bases and 4 bases, with 13 bases remaining between them. CDR1 and CDR2 from the germline V gene are MDHEN and SYDVKM. CDR3 length: 14 amino acids. CDR3 sequence (DNA): TGTGCCAGCAGTGGTAGAGATCGAGCAGATACGCAGTATTTT. As protein: CASSGRDRADTQYF.

This clone was detected once. The chain links TRBV20-1 to TRBJ2-7, with 10 bases aligning to TRBD2. The V and J ends lost 3 bases and 2 bases, in that order; junction bases with no gene match: 10. The CDR3 is made up of 16 amino acids. Looked up from germline, CDR1 is DFQATT and CDR2 is SNEGSKA (reference sequence). The chain's CDR3 is CSASPSGGGATYEQYF. CDR3 DNA sequence: TGCAGTGCTAGTCCTAGCGGGGGCGGGGCTACCTACGAGCAGTACTTC.

V is TRBV18 and J is TRBJ2-1; no clear D gene. The CDR3 is 15 amino acids. V was cut by 5 bases and J by 0 bases, with 11 bases left in between. Germline V lookup: CDR1 KGHSH, CDR2 LQKENI. The CDR3 region has the DNA TGTGCCAGCTCATCCGATTATAGCTCCTACAATGAGCAGTTCTTC. Protein sequence: CASSSDYSSYNEQFF.

This chain connects TRBV5-1 to TRBJ2-2; 7 positions agree with TRBD1. V was pared by 2 bases and J by 1 base, with 11 bases of the junction left unmatched. In germline, CDR1 is SGHRS, CDR2 YFSETQ. The CDR3 spans 18 residues. The CDR3 sequence is CASSFVTTGTENTGELFF. DNA for the CDR3: TGCGCCAGCAGCTTTGTAACTACCGGGACAGAGAACACCGGGGAGCTGTTTTTT.

The chain combines TRBV9 with TRBJ1-1, with 7 bases aligning to TRBD1. The CDR3 contains 16 residues. The germline gives CDR1 SGDLS, CDR2 YYNGEE. Trimming removed 2 bases from V and 0 bases from J; junction bases left unmatched: 7. CDR3 sequence reads: CASSVGTATMNTEAFF. The CDR3 nucleotides are TGTGCCAGCAGCGTCGGGACAGCGACTATGAACACTGAAGCTTTCTTT.

This chain connects TRBV2 to TRBJ1-2; D is uncertain. Trimming removed 4 bases from V and 1 base from J, with 4 bases in between. This CDR3 is 12 amino acids long. Germline V lookup: CDR1 SNHLY, CDR2 FYNNEI. CDR3: CASSVNNYGYTF. CDR3 nucleotide sequence: TGTGCCAGCAGTGTTAATAACTATGGCTACACCTTC.

The V call is TRBV7-8, the J call TRBJ1-2, with 10 bases matching TRBD1. There are 18 residues in the CDR3. Germline CDR1 and CDR2: SGHVS and FQNEAQ. The ends lost 5 bases at V and 2 bases at J; junction bases unmatched: 14. CDR3 bases: TGTGCCAGCAGCCAACCGGACAGGGGGATGCTCACGAACTATGGCTACACCTTC. Residues: CASSQPDRGMLTNYGYTF.

Regarding this clone: Other DNA sequences of this sample code for an identical CDR3. The genes are TRBV7-9 and TRBJ2-7; D gene uncertain. V was cut by 5 bases and J by 4 bases, with 12 bases left in between. This CDR3 contains 13 residues. Looked up from germline, CDR1 is SEHNR and CDR2 is FQNEAQ (reference sequence). The DNA of the CDR3 is TGTGCCAGCAGCCTTCCGGGTTCGTACGAGCAGTACTTC. Residues: CASSLPGSYEQYF.

The chain uses TRBV11-2 and TRBJ2-2; a weak D match, TRBD2 (6 bases). This CDR3 is built from 15 residues. The V gene's germline CDR1 is SGHAT and CDR2 FQNNGV. V lost 5 bases and J lost 6, with 16 bases in between. CDR3 sequence reads: CASSARDSLAGELFF. CDR3 DNA: TGTGCCAGCAGCGCGCGGGACTCGCTGGCCGGGGAGCTGTTTTTT.

The chain uses TRBV3-1 (or the pseudogene TRBV3-2) and TRBJ1-2; 11 positions match TRBD1. The CDR3 loop spans 15 amino acids. CDR1 is LGHDT and CDR2 is YNNKEL in the germline V gene (reference sequence). Trimming at V came to 4 bases and at J to 4 bases, leaving 5 bases not matched to a gene. The CDR3 coding sequence is TGTGCCAGCAGCCCTCGGGACAGGGGGGTCTATGGCTACACCTTC. Protein product: CASSPRDRGVYGYTF.

The chain joins TRBV7-9 to TRBJ2-2; 7 positions agree with TRBD1. Germline lookup yields CDR1 SEHNR and CDR2 FQNEAQ (reference sequence). The V gene end was trimmed by 5 bases and the J gene end by 5 bases; junction bases not matched to a gene: 2. This CDR3 is built from 13 residues. The CDR3 loop reads CASSPQGTGELFF. Written as DNA, the CDR3 is TGTGCCAGCAGCCCACAGGGGACCGGGGAGCTGTTTTTT. Combining the CDR3 with reference TRBV7-9 and TRBJ2-2 gives the whole variable domain DTGVSQNPRHKITKRGQNVTFRCDPISEHNRLYWYRQTLGQGPEFLTYFQNEAQLEKSRLLSDRFSAERPKGSFSTLEIQRTEQGDSAMYLCASSPQGTGELFFGEGSRLTVL.

J is TRBJ1-4 and V is TRBV19; D is uncertain. Trimming removed 4 bases at V and 3 bases at J, with 9 bases between. CDR1 is LNHDA and CDR2 is SQIVND in the germline V gene (reference sequence). The CDR3 is made up of 14 amino acids. CDR3 bases: TGTGCCAGTAGTACGACTTGGGCTAATGAAAAACTGTTTTTT. It codes for CASSTTWANEKLFF.

The rearrangement uses TRBV28 and TRBJ1-1, with D unclear. Germline CDR1 and CDR2: MDHEN and SYDVKM. CDR3 length: 14 amino acids. Trimming removed 4 bases from V and 4 bases from J, with 13 bases in between. CDR3 sequence reads: CASSCLRESTEAFF. CDR3 DNA sequence: TGTGCCAGCAGTTGTCTGAGAGAGAGCACTGAAGCTTTCTTT.

The chain combines TRBV5-1 with TRBJ1-2; D ambiguous. Per germline, CDR1 SGHRS and CDR2 YFSETQ. Trimming removed 4 bases from V and 0 bases from J, with 16 bases in between. The CDR3 covers 16 residues. CDR3 sequence reads: CASSRSSVGANYGYTF. DNA of the CDR3: TGCGCCAGCAGCCGATCGTCGGTGGGAGCTAACTATGGCTACACCTTC.

The V gene is TRBV2, the J gene TRBJ2-7, with 8 bases matching TRBD1. Germline V gene lookup returns CDR1 SNHLY and CDR2 FYNNEI. After removal of 5 bases from V and 7 bases from J, the junction contained 4 bases not matched to a gene. This CDR3 region has 12 residues. The CDR3 sequence is CASSRTGNEQYF. The CDR3 bases are TGTGCCAGCAGTCGGACAGGGAATGAGCAGTACTTC.

The V and J genes are TRBV12-5 and TRBJ1-1; D possibly corresponds to TRBD1 (5 bases). CDR1 and CDR2 from the germline V gene are LGHNT and FRNRAP. There are 11 residues in the CDR3. V was trimmed by 7 bases and J by 4 bases, leaving 7 bases between them. CDR3 in amino acids: CASAGGTEAFF. DNA for the CDR3: TGTGCTAGTGCGGGGGGCACTGAAGCTTTCTTT.

The chain recombines TRBV10-3 with TRBJ1-5; D ambiguous. V shed 3 bases and J shed 3 bases, with 6 bases lying between them. The CDR3 sequence is 13 residues long. The germline CDR1 and CDR2 sequences are ENHRY and SYGVKD. As DNA, the CDR3 is TGTGCCATCAGTGATCCCAACAATCAGCCCCAGCATTTT. Residues: CAISDPNNQPQHF.

This clone was observed a few times. V and J are TRBV29-1 and TRBJ1-2, with D unresolved. Germline V gene lookup returns CDR1 SQVTM and CDR2 ANQGSEA. The CDR3 loop spans 11 amino acids. Deletions cut 6 bases from V and 4 bases from J, with 9 bases between. In DNA, the CDR3 is TGCAGCGTATCCGCAGTCTATGGCTACACCTTC. This encodes CSVSAVYGYTF.

The chain employs TRBV7-9 and TRBJ1-2; weak D call: TRBD1 (6 bases). CDR3 length equals 15 residues. Germline V gene lookup returns CDR1 SEHNR and CDR2 FQNEAQ (reference sequence). Trimming stripped 1 base from V and 4 bases from J, with 13 bases between. The DNA for the CDR3 is TGTGCCAGCAGCTTAGAGGGTGGACAGCCCTATGGCTACACCTTC. It specifies CASSLEGGQPYGYTF.

This chain joins TRBV3-1 (or the pseudogene TRBV3-2) and TRBJ1-2; 8 bases line up with TRBD1. This CDR3 contains 14 residues. CDR1 is LGHDT, CDR2 YNNKEL, per germline (reference sequence). V dropped 5 bases and J dropped 7; count of bases not matched to a gene: 9. As DNA, the CDR3 is TGTGCCAGCAGCTCATCAAAACAGGGGGTTGGCTACACCTTC. Protein: CASSSSKQGVGYTF.